One and the same sample provided the 5 T cell receptor beta chains below, sequenced in a study of cytomegalovirus exposure and HLA in healthy donors. The PCR used 60 Vbeta and 13 Jbeta primers. Data came from immunoSEQ multiplex PCR; TCRdb stores just in-frame clones and leaves some out. The sample lists about 120,000 clones, 80% to 85% occurring once. Material: PBMCs. The receptors derive from a woman aged 40 to 50 in good health and CMV-seronegative.

V gene TRBV6-1 combines with J gene TRBJ2-7, with 14 positions matching TRBD2. This CDR3 is 18 amino acids long. Germline V gives CDR1 MNHNS, CDR2 SASEGT. V was pared by 1 base and J by 4 bases, with 9 bases of the junction left unmatched. The CDR3 here is CASSEVGTSGSPRYEQYF. The CDR3 DNA reads as TGTGCCAGCAGTGAAGTAGGGACTAGCGGGAGTCCACGTTACGAGCAGTACTTC.

This clone was seen more than once but under ten times. The chain is built from TRBV4-3 and TRBJ2-2, with 10 bases identical to TRBD1. The V and J ends lost 1 base and 3 bases, in that order; junction bases with no gene match: 8. Germline V gene lookup returns CDR1 LGHNA and CDR2 YSLEER. The CDR3 sequence is 18 residues long. The CDR3: CASSQGPPGTGDTGELFF. CDR3 nucleotides: TGCGCCAGCAGCCAAGGACCTCCTGGGACAGGGGACACCGGGGAGCTGTTTTTT.

V and J are TRBV6-6 and TRBJ1-1; 9 positions agree with TRBD1. J was trimmed by 4 bases and V by 6 bases; bases with no gene match: 9. The CDR3 consists of 15 residues. Germline-derived CDR1 and CDR2 are MNHNY and SVGAGI (reference sequence). The CDR3 loop reads CASSRPGTGTTEAFF. CDR3 coding DNA: TGTGCCAGCAGCCGTCCCGGGACAGGGACCACTGAAGCTTTCTTT.

This clone was seen more than once but under ten times. The rearrangement uses TRBV4-1 and TRBJ1-2; possibly TRBD1 for D (6 bases). CDR3 length: 20 residues. V dropped 0 bases and J dropped 3 bases, with 26 bases sitting between them. CDR1 is MGHRA and CDR2 is YSYEKL in the germline V gene. The CDR3 bases are TGCGCCAGCAGCCAAGATCTGCGGGGGGCTGAGACCCCGTCGTACTATGGCTACACCTTC. It translates to CASSQDLRGAETPSYYGYTF.

The V and J genes are TRBV5-1 and TRBJ2-7; the match to TRBD2 covers 8 bases. The CDR3 contains 14 residues. Per the germline V gene, CDR1 is SGHRS and CDR2 is YFSETQ. Germline trimming cut 3 bases from V and 3 bases from J; bases unmatched to any gene: 5. This chain's CDR3 is CASSSAGGLYEQYF. The CDR3 DNA sequence: TGCGCCAGCAGCTCGGCGGGGGGCCTCTACGAGCAGTACTTC.